The next 14 T cell receptor beta chains were all read from a single sample in a study of T cells in localized non-small cell lung cancer. Here immunoSEQ multiplex PCR was the method, and the copy in TCRdb shows in-frame clones only, minus some. This sample has roughly 84,000 clones; 88% occur once, and the top ten carry around a fifth. Specimen: peripheral blood, collected before any cancer treatment. These receptors were taken from a woman aged 35 to 69 with stage I squamous cell lung carcinoma.

J is TRBJ1-2 and V is TRBV11-1; TRBD1 agrees at 7 bases. Unmatched junction bases numbered 9, after V lost 3 bases and J lost 5 bases. Per germline, CDR1 SGHAT and CDR2 FQDESV (reference sequence). The CDR3 length is 15 residues. The CDR3 sequence is CASSFSGTAPYGYTF. The CDR3 nucleotides read TGTGCCAGCAGCTTTTCCGGGACAGCGCCGTATGGCTACACCTTC.

The chain has TRBV5-5 and TRBJ1-4; 7 nucleotides line up with TRBD1. Germline lookup yields CDR1 SGHKS and CDR2 YYEKEE (reference sequence). This CDR3 is 16 amino acids long. The V and J ends lost 4 bases and 5 bases, in that order; junction bases with no gene match: 11. DNA for the CDR3: TGTGCCAGCAGCCCTGAAACAGGGGTTCCGAATGAAAAACTGTTTTTT. This translates into CASSPETGVPNEKLFF.

This clone was recorded only once. The V gene is TRBV7-2, the J gene TRBJ1-1; weak D call: TRBD1 (5 bases). Trimming removed 1 base at V and 1 base at J, with 16 bases between. Germline loops: CDR1 SGHTA, CDR2 FQGNSA. The CDR3 loop spans 17 amino acids. CDR3 sequence reads: CASSLDRGWAANTEAFF. Written as DNA, the CDR3 is TGTGCCAGCAGCTTAGACCGGGGGTGGGCCGCGAACACTGAAGCTTTCTTT. Full variable domain (remainder filled in from reference TRBV7-2 and TRBJ1-1): GAGVSQSPSNKVTEKGKDVELRCDPISGHTALYWYRQSLGQGLEFLIYFQGNSAPDKSGLPSDRFSAERTGGSVSTLTIQRTQQEDSAVYLCASSLDRGWAANTEAFFGQGTRLTVV.

The J gene is TRBJ1-4, the V gene TRBV19, with D perhaps matching TRBD1 (5 bases). The CDR3 contains 14 residues. Trimming took 2 bases from V and 7 from J, leaving 11 bases between them. Germline V gene data show CDR1 as LNHDA and CDR2 as SQIVND (reference sequence). The CDR3 reads CASSIKGRSEKLFF. In DNA form, the CDR3 reads TGTGCCAGTAGTATAAAGGGACGGTCTGAAAAACTGTTTTTT.

The V and J genes are TRBV18 and TRBJ2-1, with 11 bases identical to TRBD2. Unmatched junction bases numbered 7, after V lost 6 bases and J lost 6 bases. Germline lookup yields CDR1 KGHSH and CDR2 LQKENI. The CDR3 extends over 15 amino acids. CDR3 in amino acids: CASSSGTSGFNEQFF. The CDR3 nucleotides read TGTGCCAGCTCTTCCGGGACTAGCGGATTCAATGAGCAGTTCTTC. The full variable domain, in which reference TRBV18 and TRBJ2-1 provide the parts outside the CDR3, is NAGVMQNPRHLVRRRGQEARLRCSPMKGHSHVYWYRQLPEEGLKFMVYLQKENIIDESGMPKERFSAEFPKEGPSILRIQQVVRGDSAAYFCASSSGTSGFNEQFFGPGTRLTVL.

This clone has only one observation. The V gene is TRBV18, the J gene TRBJ1-2; no clear D. Trimming cost V 3 bases and J 2 bases, with 10 bases left between them. This CDR3 is built from 14 residues. Germline CDR1 KGHSH, CDR2 LQKENI. Written as DNA, the CDR3 is TGTGCCAGCTCACCTCCGGGCGCGAACTATGGCTACACCTTC. It encodes CASSPPGANYGYTF.

This rearrangement joins TRBV4-1 to TRBJ1-2; maybe TRBD1 (5 bases). The CDR3 is 14 amino acids. V lost 3 bases, J lost 4 bases, and 12 bases lay in between. Germline V CDR1 and CDR2: MGHRA, YSYEKL. In nucleotides, the CDR3 is TGCGCCAGCAGCCAGCAAGGGGTCGGCTATGGCTACACCTTC. It yields the protein CASSQQGVGYGYTF.

This clone was seen a handful of times. The chain employs TRBV4-2 and TRBJ1-2, with 9 nucleotides matching TRBD1. Germline V gene sequence: CDR1 LGHNA, CDR2 YNFKEQ. The CDR3 has 17 amino acids. V lost 1 base, J lost 0 bases, and 6 bases stayed unmatched. CDR3 residues: CASSQGTGEYSNYGYTF. As DNA, the CDR3 is TGTGCCAGCAGCCAAGGGACAGGGGAATACTCTAACTATGGCTACACCTTC.

The V gene is TRBV5-8, the J gene TRBJ1-1; D is ambiguous. CDR3 length: 16 residues. CDR1 is SGHTS, CDR2 YDEGEE, per germline. V was shortened by 1 base and J by 0 bases, with 13 bases between the two germline ends. CDR3 bases: TGTGCCAGCAGCTTGTTCCTAGGAGCGATGAACACTGAAGCTTTCTTT. Translation: CASSLFLGAMNTEAFF.

The rearrangement joins TRBV9 to TRBJ2-3; D is unclear. The CDR3 is 13 residues long. The germline gives CDR1 SGDLS, CDR2 YYNGEE. Trimming took off 1 base at V and 8 bases at J, with 11 bases between the two ends. CDR3: CASSVWGPGTQYF. CDR3 nucleotide sequence: TGTGCCAGCAGCGTATGGGGTCCGGGTACGCAGTATTTT.

The chain recombines TRBV9 with TRBJ1-1; TRBD1 aligns across 9 bases. Trimming took 1 base from V and 2 from J; bases not matched to a gene: 6. The germline V gene encodes CDR1 SGDLS and CDR2 YYNGEE. The CDR3 extends over 16 amino acids. CDR3 DNA: TGTGCCAGCAGCGTACCCTTACAGGGGGCTAACACTGAAGCTTTCTTT. This translates into CASSVPLQGANTEAFF.

The DNA of the CDR3 is TGTGCCAGCAGTTACGGGGCGACGAAGACCCAGTACTTC. It codes for CASSYGATKTQYF. The chain recombines TRBV6-5 with TRBJ2-5; D perhaps matches TRBD1 (5 bases). Trimming left V 2 bases short and J 6 bases short, with 10 bases between. Germline V gene lookup returns CDR1 MNHEY and CDR2 SVGAGI. CDR3 length equals 13 residues.

The V and J genes are TRBV6-5 and TRBJ1-1; D call uncertain. Germline lookup yields CDR1 MNHEY and CDR2 SVGAGI. CDR3 length equals 13 residues. Trimming removed 8 bases at V and 1 base at J, with 11 bases between. In nucleotides, the CDR3 is TGTGCCAGCTGCTCAGGTGAGAACACTGAAGCTTTCTTT. It encodes CASCSGENTEAFF.

The DNA of the CDR3 is TGCGCCAGCAGCTTTAGGACAGGGAATGAAAAACTGTTTTTT. Its translation: CASSFRTGNEKLFF. The chain recombines TRBV5-1 with TRBJ1-4; the match to TRBD1 covers 8 bases. The CDR3 runs 14 residues. Germline trimming cut 2 bases from V and 5 bases from J; bases unmatched to any gene: 2. The V gene's germline CDR1 is SGHRS and CDR2 YFSETQ.